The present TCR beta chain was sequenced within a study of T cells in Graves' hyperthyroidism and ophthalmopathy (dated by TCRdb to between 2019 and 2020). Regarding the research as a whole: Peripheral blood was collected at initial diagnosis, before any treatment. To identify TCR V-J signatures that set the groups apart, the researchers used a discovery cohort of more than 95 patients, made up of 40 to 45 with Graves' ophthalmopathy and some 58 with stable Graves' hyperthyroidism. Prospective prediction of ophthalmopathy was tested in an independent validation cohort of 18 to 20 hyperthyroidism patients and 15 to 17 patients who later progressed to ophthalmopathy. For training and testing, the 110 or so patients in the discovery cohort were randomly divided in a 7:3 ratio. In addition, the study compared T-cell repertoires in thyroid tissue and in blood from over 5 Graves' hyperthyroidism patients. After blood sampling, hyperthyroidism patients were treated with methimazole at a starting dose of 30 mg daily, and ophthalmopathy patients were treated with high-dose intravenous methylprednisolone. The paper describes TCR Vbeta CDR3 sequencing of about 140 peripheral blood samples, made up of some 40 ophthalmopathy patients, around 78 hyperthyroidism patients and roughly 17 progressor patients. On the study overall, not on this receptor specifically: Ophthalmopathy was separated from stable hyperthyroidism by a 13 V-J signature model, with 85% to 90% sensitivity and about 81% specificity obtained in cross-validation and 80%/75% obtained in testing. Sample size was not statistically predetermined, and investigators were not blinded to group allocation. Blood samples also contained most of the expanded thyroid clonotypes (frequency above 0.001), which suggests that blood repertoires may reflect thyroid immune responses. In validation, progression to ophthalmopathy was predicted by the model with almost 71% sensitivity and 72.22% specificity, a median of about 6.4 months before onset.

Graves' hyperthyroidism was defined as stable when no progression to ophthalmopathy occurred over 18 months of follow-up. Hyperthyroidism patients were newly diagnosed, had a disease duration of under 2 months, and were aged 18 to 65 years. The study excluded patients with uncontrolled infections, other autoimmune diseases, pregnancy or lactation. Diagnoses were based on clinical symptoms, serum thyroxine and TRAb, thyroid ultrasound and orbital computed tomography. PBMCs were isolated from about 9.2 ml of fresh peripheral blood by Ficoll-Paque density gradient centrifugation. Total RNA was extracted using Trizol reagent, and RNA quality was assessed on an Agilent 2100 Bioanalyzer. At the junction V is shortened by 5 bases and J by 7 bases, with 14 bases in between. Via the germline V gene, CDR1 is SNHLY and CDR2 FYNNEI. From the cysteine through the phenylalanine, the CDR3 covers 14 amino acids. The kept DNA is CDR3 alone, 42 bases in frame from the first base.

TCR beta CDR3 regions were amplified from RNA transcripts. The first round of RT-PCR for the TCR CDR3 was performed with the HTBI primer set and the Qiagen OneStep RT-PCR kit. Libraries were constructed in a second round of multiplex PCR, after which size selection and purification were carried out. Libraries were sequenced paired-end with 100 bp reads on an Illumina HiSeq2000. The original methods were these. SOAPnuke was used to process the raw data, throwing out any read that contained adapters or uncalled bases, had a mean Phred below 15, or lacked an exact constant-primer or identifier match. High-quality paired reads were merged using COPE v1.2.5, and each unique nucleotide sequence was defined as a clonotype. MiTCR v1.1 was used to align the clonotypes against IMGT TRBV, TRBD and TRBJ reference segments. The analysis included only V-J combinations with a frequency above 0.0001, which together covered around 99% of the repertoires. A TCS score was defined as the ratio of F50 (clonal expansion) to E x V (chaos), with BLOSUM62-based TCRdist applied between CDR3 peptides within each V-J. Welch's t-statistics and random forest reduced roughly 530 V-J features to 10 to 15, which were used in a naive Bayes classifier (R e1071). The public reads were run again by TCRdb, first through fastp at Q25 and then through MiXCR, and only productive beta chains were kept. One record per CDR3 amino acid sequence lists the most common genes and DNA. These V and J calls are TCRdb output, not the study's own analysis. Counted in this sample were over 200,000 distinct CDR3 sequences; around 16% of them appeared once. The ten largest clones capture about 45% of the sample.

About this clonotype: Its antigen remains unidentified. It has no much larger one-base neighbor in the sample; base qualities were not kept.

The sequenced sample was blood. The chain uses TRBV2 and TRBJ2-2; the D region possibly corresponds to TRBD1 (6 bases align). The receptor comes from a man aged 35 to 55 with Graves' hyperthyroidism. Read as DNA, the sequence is TGTGCCAGCAGTAACTACCGGGACAACGGGGAGCTGTTTTTT. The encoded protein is CASSNYRDNGELFF.